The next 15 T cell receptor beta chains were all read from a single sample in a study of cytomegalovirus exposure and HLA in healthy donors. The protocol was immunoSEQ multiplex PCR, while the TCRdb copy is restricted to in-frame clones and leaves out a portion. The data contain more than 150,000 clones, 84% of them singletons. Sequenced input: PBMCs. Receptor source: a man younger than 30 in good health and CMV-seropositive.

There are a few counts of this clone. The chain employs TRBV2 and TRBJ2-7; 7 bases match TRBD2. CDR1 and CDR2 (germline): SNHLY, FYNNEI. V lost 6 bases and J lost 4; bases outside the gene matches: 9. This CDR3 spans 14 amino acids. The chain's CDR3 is CASRAGGSGYEQYF. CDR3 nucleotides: TGTGCCAGCAGGGCCGGCGGGAGTGGGTACGAGCAGTACTTC.

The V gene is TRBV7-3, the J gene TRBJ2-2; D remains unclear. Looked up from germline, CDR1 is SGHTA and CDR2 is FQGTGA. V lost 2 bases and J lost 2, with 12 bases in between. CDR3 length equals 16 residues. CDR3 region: CASSLRVGGNTGELFF. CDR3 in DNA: TGTGCCAGCAGCTTACGAGTCGGCGGTAACACCGGGGAGCTGTTTTTT.

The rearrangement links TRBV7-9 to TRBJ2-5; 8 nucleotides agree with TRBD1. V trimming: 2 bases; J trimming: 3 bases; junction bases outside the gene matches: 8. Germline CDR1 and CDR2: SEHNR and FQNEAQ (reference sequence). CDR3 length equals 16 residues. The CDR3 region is CASSLSALTGEETQYF. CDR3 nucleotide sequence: TGTGCCAGCAGCTTATCAGCCCTGACAGGGGAAGAGACCCAGTACTTC.

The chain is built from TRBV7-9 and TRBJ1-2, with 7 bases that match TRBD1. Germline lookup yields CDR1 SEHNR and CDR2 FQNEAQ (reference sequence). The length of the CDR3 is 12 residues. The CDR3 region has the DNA TGTGCTGGAGCCAGGGGGAACTATGGCTACACCTTC. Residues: CAGARGNYGYTF. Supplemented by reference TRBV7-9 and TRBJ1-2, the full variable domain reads DTGVSQNPRHKITKRGQNVTFRCDPISEHNRLYWYRQTLGQGPEFLTYFQNEAQLEKSRLLSDRFSAERPKGSFSTLEIQRTEQGDSAMYLCAGARGNYGYTFGSGTRLTVV.

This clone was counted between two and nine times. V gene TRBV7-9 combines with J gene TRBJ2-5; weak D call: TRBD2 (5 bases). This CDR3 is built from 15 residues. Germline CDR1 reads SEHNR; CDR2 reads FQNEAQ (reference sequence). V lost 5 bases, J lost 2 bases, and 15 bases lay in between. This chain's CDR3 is CASSPPSLGQETQYF. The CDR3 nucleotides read TGTGCCAGCAGCCCCCCCTCACTAGGTCAAGAGACCCAGTACTTC. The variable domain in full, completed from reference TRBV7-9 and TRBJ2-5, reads DTGVSQNPRHKITKRGQNVTFRCDPISEHNRLYWYRQTLGQGPEFLTYFQNEAQLEKSRLLSDRFSAERPKGSFSTLEIQRTEQGDSAMYLCASSPPSLGQETQYFGPGTRLLVL.

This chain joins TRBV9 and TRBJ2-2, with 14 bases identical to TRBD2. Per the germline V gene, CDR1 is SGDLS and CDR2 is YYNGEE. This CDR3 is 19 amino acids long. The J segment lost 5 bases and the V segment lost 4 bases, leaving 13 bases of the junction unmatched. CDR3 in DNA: TGTGCCAGCAGCTTACTCCCGGGACTAGCGGGAGAGGATACCGGGGAGCTGTTTTTT. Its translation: CASSLLPGLAGEDTGELFF. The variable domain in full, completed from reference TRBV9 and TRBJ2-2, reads DSGVTQTPKHLITATGQRVTLRCSPRSGDLSVYWYQQSLDQGLQFLIQYYNGEERAKGNILERFSAQQFPDLHSELNLSSLELGDSALYFCASSLLPGLAGEDTGELFFGEGSRLTVL.

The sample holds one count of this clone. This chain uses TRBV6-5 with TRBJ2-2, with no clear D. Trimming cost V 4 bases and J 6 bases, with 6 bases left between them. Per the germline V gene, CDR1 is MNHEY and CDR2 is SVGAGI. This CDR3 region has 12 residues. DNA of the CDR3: TGTGCCAGCAGTTCGAGTTCCGGGGAGCTGTTTTTT. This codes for CASSSSSGELFF.

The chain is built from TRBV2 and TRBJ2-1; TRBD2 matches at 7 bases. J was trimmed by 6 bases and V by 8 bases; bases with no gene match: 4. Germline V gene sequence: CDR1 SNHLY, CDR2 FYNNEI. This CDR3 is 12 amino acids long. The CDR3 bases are TGTGCCAGCTATGGGGGGGTCAATGAGCAGTTCTTC. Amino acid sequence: CASYGGVNEQFF.

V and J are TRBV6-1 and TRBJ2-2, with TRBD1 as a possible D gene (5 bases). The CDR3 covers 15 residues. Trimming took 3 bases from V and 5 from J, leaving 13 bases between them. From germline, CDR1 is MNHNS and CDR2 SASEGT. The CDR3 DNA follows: TGTGCCAGCAGTGAGGACACCCGTTGGACCGGGGAGCTGTTTTTT. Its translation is CASSEDTRWTGELFF.

Here the CDR3 DNA reads TGTGCCAGCAGTTACTCCAGTTCTCATAACTATGGCTACACCTTC. This gives the protein CASSYSSSHNYGYTF. The V call is TRBV6-5, the J call TRBJ1-2; no clear D gene. CDR1 is MNHEY, CDR2 SVGAGI, per germline. This CDR3 has 15 residues. The germline V and J ends were trimmed by 0 bases and 1 base, with 9 bases remaining between them.

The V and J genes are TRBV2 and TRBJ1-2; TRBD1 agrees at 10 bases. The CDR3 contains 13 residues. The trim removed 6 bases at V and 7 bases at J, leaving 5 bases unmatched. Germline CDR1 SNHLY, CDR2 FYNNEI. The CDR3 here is CASSPGQGIGYTF. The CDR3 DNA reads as TGTGCCAGCAGCCCGGGACAGGGGATTGGCTACACCTTC.

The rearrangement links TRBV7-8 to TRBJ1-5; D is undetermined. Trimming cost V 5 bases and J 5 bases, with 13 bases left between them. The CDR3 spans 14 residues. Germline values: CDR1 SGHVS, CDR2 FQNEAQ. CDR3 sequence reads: CASSALGEDQPQHF. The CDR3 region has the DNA TGTGCCAGCAGCGCCCTGGGAGAGGATCAGCCCCAGCATTTT.

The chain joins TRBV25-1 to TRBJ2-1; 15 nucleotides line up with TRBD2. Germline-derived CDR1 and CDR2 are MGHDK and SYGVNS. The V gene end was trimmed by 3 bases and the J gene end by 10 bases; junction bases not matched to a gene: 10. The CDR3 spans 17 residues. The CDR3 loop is CASSEGTSGRFSREQFF. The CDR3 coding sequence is TGTGCCAGCAGTGAGGGGACTAGCGGGAGGTTTTCAAGGGAGCAGTTCTTC.

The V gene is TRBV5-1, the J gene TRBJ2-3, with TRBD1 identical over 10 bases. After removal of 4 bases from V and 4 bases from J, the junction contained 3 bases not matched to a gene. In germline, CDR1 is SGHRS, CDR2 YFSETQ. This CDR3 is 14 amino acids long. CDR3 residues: CASSRTGGADTQYF. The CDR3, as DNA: TGCGCCAGCAGCCGGACAGGGGGGGCAGATACGCAGTATTTT.

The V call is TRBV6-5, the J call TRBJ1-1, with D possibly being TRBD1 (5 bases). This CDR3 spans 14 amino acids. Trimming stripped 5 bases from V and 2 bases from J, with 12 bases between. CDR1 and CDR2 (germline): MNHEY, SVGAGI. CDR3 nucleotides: TGTGCCAGCAGTGAAGGAGGGGAAAACACTGAAGCTTTCTTT. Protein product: CASSEGGENTEAFF.